The T cell receptor beta chain under discussion was sequenced for a study of cytotoxic CD8 clonotypes in ibrutinib-treated CLL. Overall study context: On average, over 80,000 productive rearrangements and around 250,000 productive templates per sample. Study-wide findings and caveats: Collection times varied between progressing and sustained-remission patients.

V was shortened by 3 bases and J by 3 bases, with 11 bases between the two germline ends. The CDR3 length is 15 residues. CDR1 LNHNV and CDR2 YYDKDF come from the germline V gene (reference sequence). As regards this clone: Its target is not known.

The targeted sequencing depth was 1 in 200,000 to 1 in 1 million T cells. Repertoires were generated with immunoSEQ multiplex PCR, while TCRdb's copy carries only in-frame clones and drops some. Of a few hundred thousand clones listed, 67% were seen once; the top ten hold around 6.3%. This material consisted of PBMCs, taken after 36 months of ibrutinib treatment. The genes are TRBV15 and TRBJ2-2; D unclear. This TCR derives from a human donor with chronic lymphocytic leukemia. As DNA, the CDR3 is TGTGCCACCAGCAGGCAAGGGTGGGACACCGGGGAGCTGTTTTTT. Protein product: CATSRQGWDTGELFF.